Presented here are 20 T cell receptor beta chains from one specimen sequenced in a study of blood T cell repertoires in COVID-19. Repertoires were generated with immunoSEQ multiplex PCR, while TCRdb's copy carries only in-frame clones and drops some. The sample includes under 200,000 clones, just under 90% of them seen just once. What was sequenced was peripheral blood. The origin of the receptors is an older woman with COVID-19, enrolled during active disease.

In this sample, this clone turned up once. V and J are TRBV6-2 or TRBV6-3 and TRBJ1-6; D unresolved. This CDR3 is 15 amino acids long. The germline gives CDR1 MNHEY, CDR2 SVGEGT. Trimming took off 0 bases at V and 3 bases at J, with 6 bases between the two ends. CDR3 DNA: TGTGCCAGCAGTTACTCGACACTCTATAATTCACCCCTCCACTTT. Translated, it gives CASSYSTLYNSPLHF.

V gene TRBV7-2 combines with J gene TRBJ1-1; D is unresolved. From germline, CDR1 is SGHTA and CDR2 FQGNSA. Trimming left V 4 bases short and J 0 bases short, with 6 bases between. This CDR3 region has 13 residues. This chain's CDR3 is CASSYTMNTEAFF. CDR3 bases: TGTGCCAGCAGCTATACTATGAACACTGAAGCTTTCTTT. The full variable domain, in which reference TRBV7-2 and TRBJ1-1 provide the parts outside the CDR3, is GAGVSQSPSNKVTEKGKDVELRCDPISGHTALYWYRQSLGQGLEFLIYFQGNSAPDKSGLPSDRFSAERTGGSVSTLTIQRTQQEDSAVYLCASSYTMNTEAFFGQGTRLTVV.

The chain joins TRBV21-1 to TRBJ2-5; no check of the table's D call, TRBD2, against the DNA was made. TRBV21-1 has pseudogene status. The CDR3 contains 17 residues. CDR3 sequence: CASSKAEAGGPQETQYF. CDR3 in DNA: TGTGCCAGCAGCAAAGCTGAAGCGGGGGGTCCGCAAGAGACCCAGTACTTC.

The V gene is TRBV5-1, the J gene TRBJ1-1, with D hard to call. CDR3 length equals 14 residues. V lost 2 bases, J lost 1 base, and 9 bases lay in between. Germline V gene data show CDR1 as SGHRS and CDR2 as YFSETQ. The CDR3, as DNA: TGCGCCAGCAGCTTAAGCCAGGCGAACACTGAAGCTTTCTTT. It codes for CASSLSQANTEAFF.

The chain employs TRBV11-2 and TRBJ2-1; D is possibly TRBD2 (6 bases). The germline V gene encodes CDR1 SGHAT and CDR2 FQNNGV. The germline V and J ends were trimmed by 1 base and 3 bases, with 10 bases remaining between them. The CDR3 totals 15 residues. The CDR3 is CASSLALALYNEQFF. CDR3 sequence (DNA): TGTGCCAGCAGCTTAGCACTAGCTCTCTACAATGAGCAGTTCTTC.

In its sample, this clone was seen a few times. The V and J genes are TRBV5-1 and TRBJ1-1, with 12 bases lining up with TRBD1. V trimming: 4 bases; J trimming: 4 bases; junction bases outside the gene matches: 8. The CDR3 contains 16 residues. Looked up from germline, CDR1 is SGHRS and CDR2 is YFSETQ. The CDR3 is CASSLGTGGLGTEAFF. DNA for the CDR3: TGCGCCAGCAGCCTCGGGACAGGGGGCTTGGGCACTGAAGCTTTCTTT.

CDR3 sequence: CATEGGTDTQYF. CDR3 nucleotides: TGTGCCACCGAGGGGGGGACAGATACGCAGTATTTT. The chain uses TRBV24-1 and TRBJ2-3, with D tentatively TRBD2 (7 bases). V was shortened by 9 bases and J by 3 bases, with 9 bases between the two germline ends. The CDR3 contains 12 residues. Germline V CDR1 and CDR2: KGHDR, SFDVKD.

This clone was counted between two and nine times. The J gene is TRBJ1-5, the V gene TRBV30, with D possibly being TRBD1 (6 bases). This CDR3 is built from 13 residues. CDR1 and CDR2 from the germline V gene are GTSNPN and SVGIG (reference sequence). Trimming removed 2 bases at V and 5 bases at J, with 10 bases between. The CDR3 bases are TGTGCCTGGAGTAGGGGGGGTGATCAGCCCCAGCATTTT. It specifies CAWSRGGDQPQHF.

CDR3 in amino acids: CASSQLCRIPVYEQYF. DNA of the CDR3: TGCGCCAGCAGTCAATTGTGCAGGATTCCGGTCTACGAGCAGTACTTC. J is TRBJ2-7 and V is TRBV23-1, with D unclear. TRBV23-1 is annotated as an ORF whose role is uncertain. Trimming took 1 base from V and 3 from J, leaving 16 bases between them. The CDR3 totals 16 residues.

Comment on this clone: Additional DNA sequences in this sample encode the identical CDR3. The chain employs TRBV7-2 and TRBJ1-5, with TRBD1 matching 8 bases. The germline gives CDR1 SGHTA, CDR2 FQGNSA. The CDR3 loop spans 15 amino acids. With V trimmed by 3 bases and J by 2 bases, 3 bases remained unmatched. The CDR3 DNA reads TGTGCCAGCAGCTTCGGACAGGGTCGCAATCAGCCCCAGCATTTT. This encodes CASSFGQGRNQPQHF.

This clone was seen a few times. J is TRBJ2-7 and V is TRBV29-1; TRBD1 matches at 9 bases. Germline values: CDR1 SQVTM, CDR2 ANQGSEA. Trimming removed 6 bases from V and 6 bases from J; junction bases left unmatched: 6. CDR3 length: 12 amino acids. The CDR3 nucleotides are TGCAGCGTATATACAGGGGGCGCCGAGCAGTACTTC. Protein product: CSVYTGGAEQYF.

The rearrangement links TRBV6-5 to TRBJ1-2; TRBD1 matches 10 bases. J gave up 4 bases and V 4 bases, and 0 bases lay outside the gene matches. Looked up from germline, CDR1 is MNHEY and CDR2 is SVGAGI. There are 13 residues in the CDR3. The CDR3 DNA is TGTGCCAGCAGTTGGACAGGGGGCTATGGCTACACCTTC. It encodes CASSWTGGYGYTF.

This clone was recorded only once. The chain carries TRBV5-6 and TRBJ1-4, with a weak D call TRBD1 (6 bases). CDR3 length: 15 residues. V lost 4 bases and J 8 bases, leaving 18 bases between the germline ends. Germline CDR1 SGHDT, CDR2 YYEEEE. The CDR3 DNA reads as TGTGCCAGCAGCCATTTACAGGGATTGGTGGAAAAACTGTTTTTT. Protein sequence: CASSHLQGLVEKLFF.

V usage is TRBV19 and J usage is TRBJ1-1; D unresolved. V was clipped by 1 base and J by 1 base, with 7 bases between them. Germline V CDR1 and CDR2: LNHDA, SQIVND (reference sequence). The CDR3 contains 14 residues. The CDR3 region is CASSIGWANTEAFF. CDR3 DNA: TGTGCCAGTAGTATAGGTTGGGCGAACACTGAAGCTTTCTTT.

J is TRBJ2-7 and V is TRBV5-1; D possibly corresponds to TRBD2 (6 bases). The V end lost 0 bases, the J end lost 5 bases, and 18 bases lay between the germline ends. There are 16 residues in the CDR3. Germline V gives CDR1 SGHRS, CDR2 YFSETQ. Here the CDR3 reads CASSLGWDAWEDEQYF. For the CDR3, the DNA is TGCGCCAGCAGCTTGGGGTGGGACGCTTGGGAGGACGAGCAGTACTTC.

This clone was counted only a few times. The chain joins TRBV10-2 to TRBJ2-3; D is possibly TRBD1 (5 bases). This CDR3 comprises 17 residues. Deletions cut 4 bases from V and 0 bases from J, with 17 bases between. Germline V CDR1 and CDR2: WSHSY, SAAADI. The CDR3 DNA follows: TGCGCCAGCAGTGGGACAACAGGAGACCTGAGCACAGATACGCAGTATTTT. Translating gives CASSGTTGDLSTDTQYF.

The rearrangement uses TRBV28 and TRBJ1-2; D possibly corresponds to TRBD1 (5 bases). The CDR3 is 12 amino acids. V gave up 5 bases and J gave up 7 bases, with 11 bases separating them. Per germline, CDR1 MDHEN and CDR2 SYDVKM. The CDR3 spells CASSGREGGYTF. DNA of the CDR3: TGTGCCAGCAGTGGCAGGGAGGGTGGCTACACCTTC.

V and J are TRBV27 and TRBJ2-5, with 7 positions matching TRBD2. The CDR3 sequence is 15 residues long. CDR1 and CDR2 (germline): MNHEY, SMNVEV (reference sequence). The ends lost 2 bases at V and 5 bases at J; junction bases unmatched: 8. CDR3 coding DNA: TGTGCCAGCAGTTTAAGCGGGGTGTTTCGGGAGACCCAGTACTTC. Translation: CASSLSGVFRETQYF.

This chain uses TRBV20-1 with TRBJ2-7, with 7 bases identical to TRBD2. Germline-derived CDR1 and CDR2 are DFQATT and SNEGSKA (reference sequence). The CDR3 length is 14 residues. The V gene end was trimmed by 3 bases and the J gene end by 6 bases; junction bases not matched to a gene: 11. In DNA, the CDR3 is TGCAGTGCTAGTATTAGGCGGGAGAGGGCCGAGCAGTACTTC. Translating gives CSASIRRERAEQYF.

The CDR3 loop is CASSRDRAETQYF. The CDR3 nucleotides read TGTGCCAGCAGCCGTGACAGGGCCGAGACCCAGTACTTC. The chain joins TRBV11-2 to TRBJ2-5; 7 bases match TRBD1. This CDR3 is 13 amino acids long. V lost 5 bases and J lost 5; bases outside the gene matches: 5. In germline, CDR1 is SGHAT, CDR2 FQNNGV.